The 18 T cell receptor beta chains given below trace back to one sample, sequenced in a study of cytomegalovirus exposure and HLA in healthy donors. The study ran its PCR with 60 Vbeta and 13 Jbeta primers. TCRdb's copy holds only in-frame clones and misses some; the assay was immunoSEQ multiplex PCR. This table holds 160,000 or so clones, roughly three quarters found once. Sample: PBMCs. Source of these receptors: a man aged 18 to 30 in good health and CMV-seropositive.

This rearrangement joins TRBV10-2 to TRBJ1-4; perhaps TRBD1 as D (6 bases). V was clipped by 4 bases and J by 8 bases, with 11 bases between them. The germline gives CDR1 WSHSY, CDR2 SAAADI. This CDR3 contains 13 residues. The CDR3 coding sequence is TGCGCCAGCAGTGCAGGGGTCAACGAAAAACTGTTTTTT. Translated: CASSAGVNEKLFF.

The CDR3 loop reads CASSYGRMNTEAFF. CDR3 in DNA: TGTGCCAGCAGTTACGGCAGGATGAACACTGAAGCTTTCTTT. V usage is TRBV6-5 and J usage is TRBJ1-1; D not resolved. Germline V gene sequence: CDR1 MNHEY, CDR2 SVGAGI. V lost 2 bases, J lost 0 bases, and 7 bases lay in between. This CDR3 region has 14 residues.

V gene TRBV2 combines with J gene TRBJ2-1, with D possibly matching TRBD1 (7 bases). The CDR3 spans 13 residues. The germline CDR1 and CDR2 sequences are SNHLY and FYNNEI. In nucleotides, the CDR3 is TGTGCAGGGGGGACAGAGGTCTACAATGAGCAGTTCTTC. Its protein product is CAGGTEVYNEQFF.

Here the CDR3 DNA reads TGTGCCAGCAGGAGGCTAATTGAAGGCACTGAAGCTTTCTTT. Translating gives CASRRLIEGTEAFF. The V call is TRBV27, the J call TRBJ1-1; D unclear. Germline lookup yields CDR1 MNHEY and CDR2 SMNVEV (reference sequence). V lost 6 bases and J 4 bases, leaving 15 bases between the germline ends. The length of the CDR3 is 14 residues.

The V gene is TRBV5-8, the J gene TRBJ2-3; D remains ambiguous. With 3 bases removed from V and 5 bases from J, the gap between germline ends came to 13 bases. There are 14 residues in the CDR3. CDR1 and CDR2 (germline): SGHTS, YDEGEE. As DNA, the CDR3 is TGTGCCAGCAGCTGGCGGCTGGAGCTAGATACGCAGTATTTT. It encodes CASSWRLELDTQYF.

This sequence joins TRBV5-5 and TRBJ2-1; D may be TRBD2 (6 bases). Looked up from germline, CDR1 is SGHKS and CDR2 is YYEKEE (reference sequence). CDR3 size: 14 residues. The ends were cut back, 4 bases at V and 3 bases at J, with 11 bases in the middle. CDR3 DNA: TGTGCCAGCAGCACAGGAGGGCGCTACAATGAGCAGTTCTTC. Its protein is CASSTGGRYNEQFF.

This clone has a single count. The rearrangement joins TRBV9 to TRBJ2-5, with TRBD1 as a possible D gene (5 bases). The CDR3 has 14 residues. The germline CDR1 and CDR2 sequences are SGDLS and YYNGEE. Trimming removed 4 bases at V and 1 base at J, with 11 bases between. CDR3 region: CASSSQGSQETQYF. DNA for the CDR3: TGTGCCAGCAGCTCGCAGGGATCCCAAGAGACCCAGTACTTC.

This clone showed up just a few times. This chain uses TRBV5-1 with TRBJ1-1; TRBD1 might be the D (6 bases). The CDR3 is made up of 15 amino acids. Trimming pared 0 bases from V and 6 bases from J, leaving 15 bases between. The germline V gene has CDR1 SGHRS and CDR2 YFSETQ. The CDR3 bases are TGCGCCAGCAGCTTGGGAAGGGGGGGGGTCGCTGAAGCTTTCTTT. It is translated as CASSLGRGGVAEAFF.

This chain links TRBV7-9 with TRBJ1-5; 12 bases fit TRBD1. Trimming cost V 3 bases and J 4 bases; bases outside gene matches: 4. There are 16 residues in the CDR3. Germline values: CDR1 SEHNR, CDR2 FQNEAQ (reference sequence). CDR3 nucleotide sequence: TGTGCCAGCAGCTTGGGACAGGGGGCTTTGAATCAGCCCCAGCATTTT. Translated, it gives CASSLGQGALNQPQHF.

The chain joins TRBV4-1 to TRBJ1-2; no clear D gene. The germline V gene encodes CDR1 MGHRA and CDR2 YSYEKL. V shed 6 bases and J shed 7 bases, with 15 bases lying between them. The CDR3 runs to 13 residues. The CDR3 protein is CASRQVGLRGYTF. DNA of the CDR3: TGCGCCAGCAGGCAGGTCGGTTTACGTGGCTACACCTTC.

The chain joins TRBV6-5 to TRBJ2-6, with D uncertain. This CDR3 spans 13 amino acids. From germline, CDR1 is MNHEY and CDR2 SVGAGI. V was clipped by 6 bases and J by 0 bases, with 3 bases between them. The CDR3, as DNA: TGTGCCAGCAGCAACTCTGGGGCCAACGTCCTGACTTTC. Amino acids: CASSNSGANVLTF.

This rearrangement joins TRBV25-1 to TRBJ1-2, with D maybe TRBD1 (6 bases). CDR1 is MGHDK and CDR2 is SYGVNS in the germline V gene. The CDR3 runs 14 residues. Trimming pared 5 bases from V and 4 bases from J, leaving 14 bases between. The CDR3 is CASSPGQSSYGYTF. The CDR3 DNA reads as TGTGCCAGCAGTCCCGGACAGTCAAGCTATGGCTACACCTTC.

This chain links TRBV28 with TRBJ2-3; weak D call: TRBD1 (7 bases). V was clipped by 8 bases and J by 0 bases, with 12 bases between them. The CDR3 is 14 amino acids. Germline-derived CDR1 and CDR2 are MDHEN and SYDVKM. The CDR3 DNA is TGTGCCAGCCAGGGGGGCCCTAGCACAGATACGCAGTATTTT. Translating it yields CASQGGPSTDTQYF.

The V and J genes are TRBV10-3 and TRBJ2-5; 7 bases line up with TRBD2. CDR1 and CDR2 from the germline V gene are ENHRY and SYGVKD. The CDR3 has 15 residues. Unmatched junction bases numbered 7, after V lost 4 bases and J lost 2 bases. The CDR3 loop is CAISALAESQETQYF. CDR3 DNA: TGTGCCATCAGTGCCCTAGCGGAGTCGCAAGAGACCCAGTACTTC.

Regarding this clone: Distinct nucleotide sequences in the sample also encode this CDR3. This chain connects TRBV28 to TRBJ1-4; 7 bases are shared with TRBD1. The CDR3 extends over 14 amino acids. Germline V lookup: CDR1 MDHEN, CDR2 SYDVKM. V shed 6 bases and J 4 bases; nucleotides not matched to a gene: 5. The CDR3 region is CASSLGQLNEKLFF. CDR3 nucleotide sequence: TGTGCCAGCAGCCTGGGACAGCTTAATGAAAAACTGTTTTTT.

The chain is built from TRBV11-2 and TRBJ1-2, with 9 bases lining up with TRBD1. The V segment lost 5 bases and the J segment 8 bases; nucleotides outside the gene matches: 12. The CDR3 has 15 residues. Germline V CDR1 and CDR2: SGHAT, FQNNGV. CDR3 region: CASSPRRQGEDGYTF. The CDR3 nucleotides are TGTGCCAGCAGCCCCAGGAGACAGGGGGAAGACGGCTACACCTTC.

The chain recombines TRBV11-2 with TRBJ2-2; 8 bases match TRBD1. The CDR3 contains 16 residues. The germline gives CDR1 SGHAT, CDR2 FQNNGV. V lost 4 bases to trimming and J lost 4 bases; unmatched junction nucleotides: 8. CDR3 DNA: TGTGCCAGCAGCTCCCTAGGACAGGGTGGCACCGGGGAGCTGTTTTTT. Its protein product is CASSSLGQGGTGELFF.

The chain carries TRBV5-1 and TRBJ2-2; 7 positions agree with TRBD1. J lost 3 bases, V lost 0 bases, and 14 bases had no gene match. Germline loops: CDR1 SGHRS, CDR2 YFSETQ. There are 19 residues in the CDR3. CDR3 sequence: CASSLVGTRGPRDTGELFF. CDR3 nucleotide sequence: TGCGCCAGCAGCTTGGTTGGGACAAGGGGGCCCCGAGACACCGGGGAGCTGTTTTTT.